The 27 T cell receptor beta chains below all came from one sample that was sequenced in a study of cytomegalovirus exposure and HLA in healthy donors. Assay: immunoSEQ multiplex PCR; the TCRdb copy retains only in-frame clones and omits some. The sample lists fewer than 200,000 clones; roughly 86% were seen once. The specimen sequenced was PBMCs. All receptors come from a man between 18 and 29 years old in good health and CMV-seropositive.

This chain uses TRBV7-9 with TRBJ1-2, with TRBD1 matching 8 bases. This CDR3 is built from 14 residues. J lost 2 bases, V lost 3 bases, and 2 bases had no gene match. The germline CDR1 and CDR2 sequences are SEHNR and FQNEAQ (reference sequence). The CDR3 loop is CASSFGQGNYGYTF. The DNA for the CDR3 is TGTGCCAGCAGCTTCGGACAGGGAAACTATGGCTACACCTTC. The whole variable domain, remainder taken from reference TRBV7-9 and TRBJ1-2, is DTGVSQNPRHKITKRGQNVTFRCDPISEHNRLYWYRQTLGQGPEFLTYFQNEAQLEKSRLLSDRFSAERPKGSFSTLEIQRTEQGDSAMYLCASSFGQGNYGYTFGSGTRLTVV.

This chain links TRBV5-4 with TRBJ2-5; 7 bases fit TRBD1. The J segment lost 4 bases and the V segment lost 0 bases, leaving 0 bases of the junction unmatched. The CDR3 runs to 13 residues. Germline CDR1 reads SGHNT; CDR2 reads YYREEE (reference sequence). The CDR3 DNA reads TGTGCCAGCAGCTTGGGGGACAGAGAGACCCAGTACTTC. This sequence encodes CASSLGDRETQYF.

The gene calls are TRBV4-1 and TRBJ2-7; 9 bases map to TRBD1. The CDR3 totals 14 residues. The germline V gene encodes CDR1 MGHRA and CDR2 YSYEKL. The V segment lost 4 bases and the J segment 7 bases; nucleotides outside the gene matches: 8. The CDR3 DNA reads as TGCGCCAGCAGCCCTAGACAGGGGGGTCCAGAGCAGTACTTC. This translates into CASSPRQGGPEQYF.

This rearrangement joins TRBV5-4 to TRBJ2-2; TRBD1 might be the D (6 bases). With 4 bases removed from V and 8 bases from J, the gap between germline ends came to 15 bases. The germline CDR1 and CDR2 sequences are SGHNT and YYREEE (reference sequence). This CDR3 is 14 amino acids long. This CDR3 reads CASSNPQGIGELFF. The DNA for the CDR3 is TGTGCCAGCAGCAATCCCCAGGGGATTGGGGAGCTGTTTTTT.

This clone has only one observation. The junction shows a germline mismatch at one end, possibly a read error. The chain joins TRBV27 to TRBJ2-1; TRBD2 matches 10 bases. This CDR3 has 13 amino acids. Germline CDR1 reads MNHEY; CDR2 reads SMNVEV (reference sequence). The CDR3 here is CASSLIKGTSVLF. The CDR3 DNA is TGTGCCAGCAGTTTGATCAAGGGGACTAGCGTCCTCTTC.

The CDR3 loop is CASSLELAAAEQYF. CDR3 nucleotide sequence: TGTGCCAGCAGCTTGGAACTAGCGGCGGCCGAGCAGTACTTC. The V call is TRBV5-4, the J call TRBJ2-7, with TRBD2 matching over 8 bases. Germline CDR1 is SGHNT and CDR2 is YYREEE (reference sequence). The CDR3 loop spans 14 amino acids. Trimming at V came to 0 bases and at J to 6 bases, leaving 5 bases not matched to a gene.

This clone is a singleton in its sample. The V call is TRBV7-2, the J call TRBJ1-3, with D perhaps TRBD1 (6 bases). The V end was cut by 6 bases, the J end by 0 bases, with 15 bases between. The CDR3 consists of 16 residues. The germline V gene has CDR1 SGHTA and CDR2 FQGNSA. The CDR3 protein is CASSRDTGSSGNTIYF. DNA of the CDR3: TGTGCCAGCAGTCGCGACACAGGGAGCTCTGGAAACACCATATATTTT.

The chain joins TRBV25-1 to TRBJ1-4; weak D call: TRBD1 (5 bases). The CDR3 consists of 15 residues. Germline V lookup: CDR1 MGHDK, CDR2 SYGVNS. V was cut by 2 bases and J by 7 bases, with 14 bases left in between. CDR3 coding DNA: TGTGCCAGCAGTGAAATGGGACGGGGGGGTGAAAAACTGTTTTTT. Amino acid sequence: CASSEMGRGGEKLFF.

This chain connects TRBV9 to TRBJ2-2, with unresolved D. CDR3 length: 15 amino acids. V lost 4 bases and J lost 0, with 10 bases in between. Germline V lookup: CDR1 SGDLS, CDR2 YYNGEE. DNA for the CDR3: TGTGCCAGCAGCCTCAGGTCCACGAACACCGGGGAGCTGTTTTTT. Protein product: CASSLRSTNTGELFF.

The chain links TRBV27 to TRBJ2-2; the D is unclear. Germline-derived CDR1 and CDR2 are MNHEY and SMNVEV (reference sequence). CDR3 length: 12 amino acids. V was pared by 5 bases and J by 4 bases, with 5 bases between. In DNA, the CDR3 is TGTGCCAGCAGTCCTAGCACCGGGGAGCTGTTTTTT. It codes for CASSPSTGELFF.

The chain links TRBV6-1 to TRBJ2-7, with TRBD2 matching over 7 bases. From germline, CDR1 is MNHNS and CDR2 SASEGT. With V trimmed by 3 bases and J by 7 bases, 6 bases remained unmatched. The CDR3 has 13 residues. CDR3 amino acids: CASSERERGEQYF. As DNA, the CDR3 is TGTGCCAGCAGTGAGCGGGAGAGGGGAGAGCAGTACTTC.

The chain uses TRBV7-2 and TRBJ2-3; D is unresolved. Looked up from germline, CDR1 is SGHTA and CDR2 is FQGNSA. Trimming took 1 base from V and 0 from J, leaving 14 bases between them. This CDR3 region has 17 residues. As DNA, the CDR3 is TGTGCCAGCAGCTTAGTCAAACTGAACCCTAGCACAGATACGCAGTATTTT. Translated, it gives CASSLVKLNPSTDTQYF.

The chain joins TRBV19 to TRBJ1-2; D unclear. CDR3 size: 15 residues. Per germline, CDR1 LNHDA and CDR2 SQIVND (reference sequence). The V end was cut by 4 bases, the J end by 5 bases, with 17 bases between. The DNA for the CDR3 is TGTGCCAGTAGTAGCCCGAACGCAGGTCGGTATGGCTACACCTTC. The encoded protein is CASSSPNAGRYGYTF.

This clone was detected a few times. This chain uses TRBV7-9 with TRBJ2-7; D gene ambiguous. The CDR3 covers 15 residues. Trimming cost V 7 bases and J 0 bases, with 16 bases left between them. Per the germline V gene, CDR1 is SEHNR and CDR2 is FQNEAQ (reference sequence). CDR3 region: CASTRVGMGSYEQYF. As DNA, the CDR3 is TGTGCCAGCACCCGGGTTGGCATGGGCTCCTACGAGCAGTACTTC.

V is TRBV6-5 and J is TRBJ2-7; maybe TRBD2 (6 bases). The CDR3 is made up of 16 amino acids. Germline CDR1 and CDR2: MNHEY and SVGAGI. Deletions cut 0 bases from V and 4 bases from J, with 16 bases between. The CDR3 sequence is CASSYSSLAQVYEQYF. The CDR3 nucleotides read TGTGCCAGCAGTTACTCGAGTCTAGCGCAAGTGTACGAGCAGTACTTC.

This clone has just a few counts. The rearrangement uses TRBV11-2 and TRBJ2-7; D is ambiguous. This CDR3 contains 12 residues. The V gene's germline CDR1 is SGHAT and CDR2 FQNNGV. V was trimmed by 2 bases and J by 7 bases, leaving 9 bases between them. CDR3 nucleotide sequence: TGTGCCAGCAGCTTACCCGCGCGGGAGCAGTACTTC. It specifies CASSLPAREQYF.

The CDR3 DNA follows: TGCGCCAGCAGCCTTAGCCGGGACAGCCGCAATCAGCCCCAGCATTTT. Encoded protein: CASSLSRDSRNQPQHF. The chain joins TRBV4-3 to TRBJ1-5, with TRBD1 matching 7 bases. This CDR3 spans 16 amino acids. The junction had 8 bases not matched to a gene; V was cut back by 4 bases and J by 2 bases. From germline, CDR1 is LGHNA and CDR2 YSLEER.

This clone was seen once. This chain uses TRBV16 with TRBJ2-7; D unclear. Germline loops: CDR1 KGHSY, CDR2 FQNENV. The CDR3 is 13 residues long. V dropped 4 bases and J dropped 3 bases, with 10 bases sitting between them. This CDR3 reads CASSRGQVYEQYF. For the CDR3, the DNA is TGTGCCAGCAGCCGCGGCCAAGTCTACGAGCAGTACTTC.

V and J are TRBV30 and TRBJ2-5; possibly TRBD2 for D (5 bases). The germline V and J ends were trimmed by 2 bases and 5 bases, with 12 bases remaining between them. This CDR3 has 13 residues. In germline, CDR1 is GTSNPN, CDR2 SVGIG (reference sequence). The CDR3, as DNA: TGTGCCTGGAGTCGAGGGTCATGGGAGACCCAGTACTTC. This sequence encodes CAWSRGSWETQYF.

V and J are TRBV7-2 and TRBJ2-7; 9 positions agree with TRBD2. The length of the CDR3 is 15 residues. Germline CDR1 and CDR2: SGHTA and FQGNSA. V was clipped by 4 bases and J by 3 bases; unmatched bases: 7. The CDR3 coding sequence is TGTGCCAGCAGCTCGGACTCTAGCGGGGTCTACGAGCAGTACTTC. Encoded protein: CASSSDSSGVYEQYF.

CDR3 in amino acids: CASSPPSGVYEQYF. DNA for the CDR3: TGTGCCAGCTCACCACCATCGGGTGTGTACGAGCAGTACTTC. The V gene is TRBV18, the J gene TRBJ2-7; D unclear. The V gene lost 0 bases and the J gene lost 4 bases, with 10 bases spanning the gap. This CDR3 spans 14 amino acids. Germline CDR1 reads KGHSH; CDR2 reads LQKENI.

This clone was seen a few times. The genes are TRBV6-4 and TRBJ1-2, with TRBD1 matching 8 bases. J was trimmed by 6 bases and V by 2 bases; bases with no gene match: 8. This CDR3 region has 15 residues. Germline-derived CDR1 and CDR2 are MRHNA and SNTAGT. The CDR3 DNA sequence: TGTGCCAGCAGTGACGGGGCAGGGGGCAGCGATGGCTACACCTTC. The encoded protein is CASSDGAGGSDGYTF.

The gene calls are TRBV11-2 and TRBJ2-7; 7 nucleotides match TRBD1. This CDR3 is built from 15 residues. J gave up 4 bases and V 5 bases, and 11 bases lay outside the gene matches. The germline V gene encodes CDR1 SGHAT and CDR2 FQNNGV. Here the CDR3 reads CASSPTGTVGYEQYF. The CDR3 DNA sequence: TGTGCCAGCAGCCCGACCGGGACAGTAGGGTACGAGCAGTACTTC.

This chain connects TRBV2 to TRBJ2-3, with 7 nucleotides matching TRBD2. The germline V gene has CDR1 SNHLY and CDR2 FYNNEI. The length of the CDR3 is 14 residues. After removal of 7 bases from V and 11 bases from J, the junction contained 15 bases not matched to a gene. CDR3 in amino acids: CASNVGGGPLEQYF. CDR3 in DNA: TGTGCCAGCAATGTGGGGGGGGGTCCGTTGGAGCAGTATTTT. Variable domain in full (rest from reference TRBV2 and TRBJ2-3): EPEVTQTPSHQVTQMGQEVILRCVPISNHLYFYWYRQILGQKVEFLVSFYNNEISEKSEIFDDQFSVERPDGSNFTLKIRSTKLEDSAMYFCASNVGGGPLEQYFGPGTRLTVL.

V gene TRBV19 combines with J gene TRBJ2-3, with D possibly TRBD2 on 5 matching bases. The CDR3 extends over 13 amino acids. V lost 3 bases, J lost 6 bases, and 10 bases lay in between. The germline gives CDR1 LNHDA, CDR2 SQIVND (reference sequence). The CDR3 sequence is CASSITIADTQYF. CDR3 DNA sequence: TGTGCCAGTAGTATCACCATAGCGGATACGCAGTATTTT.

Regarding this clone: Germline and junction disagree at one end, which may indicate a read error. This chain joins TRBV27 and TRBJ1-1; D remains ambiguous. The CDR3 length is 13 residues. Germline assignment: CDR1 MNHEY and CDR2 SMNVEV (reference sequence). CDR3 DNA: TGTGCCAGCAGTTTAGGTCCGGGTCGGGAGAGATCTTTT. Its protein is CASSLGPGRERSF.

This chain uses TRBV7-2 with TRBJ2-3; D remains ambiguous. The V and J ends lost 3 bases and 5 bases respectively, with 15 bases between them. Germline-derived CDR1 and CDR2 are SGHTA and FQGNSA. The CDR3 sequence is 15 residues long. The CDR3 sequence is CASSFPEPTGDTQYF. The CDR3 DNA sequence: TGTGCCAGCAGCTTCCCTGAACCGACTGGAGATACGCAGTATTTT.